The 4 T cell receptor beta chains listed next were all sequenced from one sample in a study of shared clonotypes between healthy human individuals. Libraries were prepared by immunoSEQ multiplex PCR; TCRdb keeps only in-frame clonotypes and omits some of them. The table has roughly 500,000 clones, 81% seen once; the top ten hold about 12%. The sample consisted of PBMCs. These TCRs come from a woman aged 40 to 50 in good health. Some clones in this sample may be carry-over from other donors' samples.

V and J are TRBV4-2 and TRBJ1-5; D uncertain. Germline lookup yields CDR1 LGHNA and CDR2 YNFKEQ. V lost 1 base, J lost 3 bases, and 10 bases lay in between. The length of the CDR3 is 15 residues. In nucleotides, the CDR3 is TGTGCCAGCAGCCAAGGGACGGCCGACAATCAGCCCCAGCATTTT. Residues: CASSQGTADNQPQHF.

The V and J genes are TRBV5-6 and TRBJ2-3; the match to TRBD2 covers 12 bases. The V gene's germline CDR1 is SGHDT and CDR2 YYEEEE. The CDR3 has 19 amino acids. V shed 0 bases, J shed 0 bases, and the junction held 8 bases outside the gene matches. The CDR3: CASSLEVTSGSGSTDTQYF. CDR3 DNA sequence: TGTGCCAGCAGCTTGGAGGTGACTAGCGGGAGTGGGAGCACAGATACGCAGTATTTT.

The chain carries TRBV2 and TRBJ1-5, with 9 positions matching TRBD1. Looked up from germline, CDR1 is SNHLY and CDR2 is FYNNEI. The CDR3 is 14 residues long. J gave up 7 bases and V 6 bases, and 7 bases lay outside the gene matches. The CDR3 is CASRGDRVGQPQHF. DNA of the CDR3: TGTGCCAGCAGGGGGGACAGGGTCGGGCAGCCCCAGCATTTT.

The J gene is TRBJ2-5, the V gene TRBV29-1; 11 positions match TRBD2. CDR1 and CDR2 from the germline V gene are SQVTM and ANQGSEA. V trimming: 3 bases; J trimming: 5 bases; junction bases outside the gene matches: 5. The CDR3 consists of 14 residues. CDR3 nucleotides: TGCAGCGTTGAGGCTAGCGGGAGGAGGGAGACCCAGTACTTC. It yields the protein CSVEASGRRETQYF. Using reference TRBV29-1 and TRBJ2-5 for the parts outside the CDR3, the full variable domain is SAVISQKPSRDICQRGTSLTIQCQVDSQVTMMFWYRQQPGQSLTLIATANQGSEATYESGFVIDKFPISRPNLTFSTLTVSNMSPEDSSIYLCSVEASGRRETQYFGPGTRLLVL.